This TCR beta chain was profiled in a study of blood T cells in healthy people across ages. Using a J-beta primer mix together with a sample-barcoded 5' primer, a second PCR was run for about 7 to 12 cycles. TCRdb re-called the 5' RACE reads with MiXCR, one entry per CDR3 protein. In the table there are roughly 1,700,000 distinct CDR3 sequences, roughly 27% of which are singletons. This clonotype was detected only a few times. The V gene's germline CDR1 is KGHSH and CDR2 LQKENI. V lost 3 bases, J lost 5 bases, and 10 bases lay in between. This CDR3 has 14 residues. The chain carries TRBV18 and TRBJ1-4, with D hard to call. Specimen: blood. The TCR was taken from a woman in her twenties or thirties in good health. CDR3: CASSPASRNEKLFF. In nucleotides, the CDR3 is TGTGCCAGCTCACCGGCAAGCCGAAATGAAAAACTGTTTTTT. Full variable domain (missing parts from reference TRBV18 and TRBJ1-4): NAGVMQNPRHLVRRRGQEARLRCSPMKGHSHVYWYRQLPEEGLKFMVYLQKENIIDESGMPKERFSAEFPKEGPSILRIQQVVRGDSAAYFCASSPASRNEKLFFGSGTQLSVL.